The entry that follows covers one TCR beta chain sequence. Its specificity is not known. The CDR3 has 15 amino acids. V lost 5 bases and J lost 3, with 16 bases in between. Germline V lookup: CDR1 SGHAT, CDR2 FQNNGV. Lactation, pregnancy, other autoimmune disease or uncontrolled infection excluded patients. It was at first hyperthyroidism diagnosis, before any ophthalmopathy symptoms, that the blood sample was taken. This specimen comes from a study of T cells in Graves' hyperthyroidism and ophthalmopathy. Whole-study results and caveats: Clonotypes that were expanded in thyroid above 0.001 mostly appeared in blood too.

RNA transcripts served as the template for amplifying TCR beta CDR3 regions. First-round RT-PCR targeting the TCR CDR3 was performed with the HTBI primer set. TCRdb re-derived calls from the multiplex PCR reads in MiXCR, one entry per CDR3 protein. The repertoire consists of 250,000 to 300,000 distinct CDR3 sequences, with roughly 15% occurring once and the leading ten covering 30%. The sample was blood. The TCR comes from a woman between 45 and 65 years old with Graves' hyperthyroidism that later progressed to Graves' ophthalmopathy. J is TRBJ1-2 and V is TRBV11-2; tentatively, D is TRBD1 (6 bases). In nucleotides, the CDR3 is TGTGCCAGCAGCCAAGTCAGGGGCTCGGACTATGGCTACACCTTC. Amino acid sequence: CASSQVRGSDYGYTF.